These 25 T cell receptor beta chains were all obtained from the same sample, sequenced in a study of CD8+ T cells in alopecia areata. Treatment defined: oral pan-JAK inhibitor, 5-10 mg twice daily. Following extraction, RNA underwent reverse transcription to cDNA, which served as the sequencing template. TCRdb's table, derived via immunoSEQ multiplex PCR, lists solely in-frame clones and lacks some. The data contain a few hundred thousand clones, 60% of them singletons. The sequencing used CD4+ T cells sorted from blood, collected between weeks 51 and 52, from a patient treated with tofacitinib. The receptors stem from a human donor with alopecia areata.

The chain joins TRBV2 to TRBJ1-1, with D unresolved. CDR1 and CDR2 (germline): SNHLY, FYNNEI. The V end lost 3 bases, the J end lost 1 base, and 6 bases lay between the germline ends. The CDR3 is 13 amino acids. CDR3 sequence (DNA): TGTGCCAGCAGTGAGGAACAGAACACTGAAGCTTTCTTT. The encoded protein is CASSEEQNTEAFF.

This clone was seen more than once but under ten times. The chain joins TRBV25-1 to TRBJ2-6; possibly TRBD1 for D (6 bases). The V gene lost 4 bases and the J gene lost 4 bases, with 11 bases spanning the gap. The length of the CDR3 is 15 residues. In germline, CDR1 is MGHDK, CDR2 SYGVNS. CDR3 protein: CASSATGSGANVLTF. Here the CDR3 DNA reads TGTGCCAGCAGTGCTACAGGGTCCGGGGCCAACGTCCTGACTTTC.

This clone was found a few times. This chain connects TRBV25-1 to TRBJ2-3; D not resolved. Looked up from germline, CDR1 is MGHDK and CDR2 is SYGVNS. V was cut by 4 bases and J by 1 base, with 3 bases left in between. The CDR3 has 12 amino acids. As DNA, the CDR3 is TGTGCCAGCAGTGCCGGCACAGATACGCAGTATTTT. It codes for CASSAGTDTQYF. Full variable domain (rest looked up from reference TRBV25-1 and TRBJ2-3): EADIYQTPRYLVIGTGKKITLECSQTMGHDKMYWYQQDPGMELHLIHYSYGVNSTEKGDLSSESTVSRIRTEHFPLTLESARPSHTSQYLCASSAGTDTQYFGPGTRLTVL.

This clone was picked up a small number of times. The chain employs TRBV7-9 and TRBJ1-1; D is unresolved. The germline CDR1 and CDR2 sequences are SEHNR and FQNEAQ (reference sequence). Trimming pared 4 bases from V and 3 bases from J, leaving 9 bases between. The CDR3 consists of 13 residues. The CDR3 DNA reads as TGTGCCAGCAGCTCACAAGAGGACACTGAAGCTTTCTTT. It yields the protein CASSSQEDTEAFF.

The rearrangement uses TRBV2 and TRBJ1-1; D may be TRBD1 (6 bases). Germline V gives CDR1 SNHLY, CDR2 FYNNEI. This CDR3 contains 12 residues. Trimming removed 6 bases at V and 8 bases at J, with 13 bases between. CDR3 in DNA: TGTGCCAGCAGGGCCGGGACACTAGAAGCTTTCTTT. This codes for CASRAGTLEAFF.

The chain uses TRBV10-3 and TRBJ1-2; tentative D call: TRBD1 (5 bases). CDR1 and CDR2 (germline): ENHRY, SYGVKD. CDR3 length equals 13 residues. Between the trimmed V and J ends, which lost 9 bases and 0 bases, there was a span of 11 bases. The CDR3 DNA sequence: TGTGCCATTCCCGGGGGACCTAACTATGGCTACACCTTC. Protein: CAIPGGPNYGYTF.

The J gene is TRBJ2-6, the V gene TRBV7-2, with D tentatively TRBD1 (6 bases). Germline assignment: CDR1 SGHTA and CDR2 FQGNSA. V shed 3 bases and J shed 0 bases, with 12 bases lying between them. The CDR3 spans 17 residues. CDR3 coding DNA: TGTGCCAGCAGCTTGGACAGTCCGTACTCTGGGGCCAACGTCCTGACTTTC. Its protein product is CASSLDSPYSGANVLTF.

CDR3 sequence: CASSVVGVSSYNEQFF. The CDR3 bases are TGTGCCAGCAGCGTAGTGGGGGTAAGCTCCTACAATGAGCAGTTCTTC. V is TRBV9 and J is TRBJ2-1; D is perhaps TRBD1 or TRBD2 (5 bases each). Trimming pared 0 bases from V and 0 bases from J, leaving 10 bases between. Per germline, CDR1 SGDLS and CDR2 YYNGEE. The CDR3 contains 16 residues.

The chain recombines TRBV29-1 with TRBJ2-1; D is undetermined. The CDR3 is 11 amino acids. Germline CDR1 and CDR2: SQVTM and ANQGSEA. Trimming left V 1 base short and J 7 bases short, with 5 bases between. CDR3 nucleotides: TGCAGCGTTGAAGTAGGGAATGAGCAGTTCTTC. This sequence encodes CSVEVGNEQFF.

This sequence joins TRBV7-9 and TRBJ1-2, with unresolved D. The CDR3 consists of 15 residues. Germline V gene sequence: CDR1 SEHNR, CDR2 FQNEAQ (reference sequence). V shed 5 bases and J shed 0 bases, with 13 bases lying between them. The CDR3 is CASSPLGPSNYGYTF. The CDR3, as DNA: TGTGCCAGCAGCCCGTTAGGACCATCTAACTATGGCTACACCTTC.

This chain connects TRBV6-5 to TRBJ2-7, with 7 bases fitting TRBD1. Germline V gene lookup returns CDR1 MNHEY and CDR2 SVGAGI. V lost 6 bases to trimming and J lost 3 bases; unmatched junction nucleotides: 5. This CDR3 region has 13 residues. The CDR3 DNA follows: TGTGCCAGCAGCCCGACAGGGATCTACGAGCAGTACTTC. It translates to CASSPTGIYEQYF.

This chain joins TRBV7-9 and TRBJ2-7; the D gene is possibly TRBD1 (5 bases). From germline, CDR1 is SEHNR and CDR2 FQNEAQ (reference sequence). The CDR3 totals 16 residues. Trimming pared 1 base from V and 1 base from J, leaving 14 bases between. CDR3 DNA: TGTGCCAGCAGCTTAGTTGTGACAGAGATATCCTACGAGCAGTACTTC. Translated, it gives CASSLVVTEISYEQYF.

On this clone itself: Other DNA sequences in the same sample also yield this CDR3. The J gene is TRBJ1-1, the V gene TRBV9; D ambiguous. The CDR3 spans 14 residues. The germline V gene encodes CDR1 SGDLS and CDR2 YYNGEE. Trimming cost V 0 bases and J 1 base, with 7 bases left between them. The CDR3 DNA reads TGTGCCAGCAGCGTAGCGGCAGAGAACACTGAAGCTTTCTTT. This codes for CASSVAAENTEAFF.

This chain uses TRBV7-2 with TRBJ2-3; D unclear. V dropped 1 base and J dropped 3 bases, with 11 bases sitting between them. The CDR3 has 15 amino acids. Germline values: CDR1 SGHTA, CDR2 FQGNSA. Written as DNA, the CDR3 is TGTGCCAGCAGCTTAGACGGGCGCGCGACAGATACGCAGTATTTT. It is translated as CASSLDGRATDTQYF. The full variable domain, in which reference TRBV7-2 and TRBJ2-3 provide the parts outside the CDR3, is GAGVSQSPSNKVTEKGKDVELRCDPISGHTALYWYRQSLGQGLEFLIYFQGNSAPDKSGLPSDRFSAERTGGSVSTLTIQRTQQEDSAVYLCASSLDGRATDTQYFGPGTRLTVL.

The rearrangement links TRBV29-1 to TRBJ2-3; D call uncertain. The length of the CDR3 is 11 residues. CDR1 is SQVTM and CDR2 is ANQGSEA in the germline V gene. The V end lost 6 bases, the J end lost 2 bases, and 6 bases lay between the germline ends. For the CDR3, the DNA is TGCAGCGTAGACAACACAGATACGCAGTATTTT. It specifies CSVDNTDTQYF.

This rearrangement joins TRBV2 to TRBJ2-7; D may be TRBD1 or TRBD2 (5 bases each). Germline values: CDR1 SNHLY, CDR2 FYNNEI. V lost 6 bases to trimming and J lost 3 bases, with 12 bases between them. The CDR3 contains 13 residues. The CDR3 nucleotides are TGTGCCAGCAGCCTCCGGGACGGCTACGAGCAGTACTTC. This gives the protein CASSLRDGYEQYF. Full variable domain (outside the CDR3, taken from reference TRBV2 and TRBJ2-7): EPEVTQTPSHQVTQMGQEVILRCVPISNHLYFYWYRQILGQKVEFLVSFYNNEISEKSEIFDDQFSVERPDGSNFTLKIRSTKLEDSAMYFCASSLRDGYEQYFGPGTRLTVT.

This chain uses TRBV25-1 with TRBJ1-6; D is possibly TRBD1 (6 bases). V lost 7 bases and J 7 bases, leaving 14 bases between the germline ends. Germline lookup yields CDR1 MGHDK and CDR2 SYGVNS. The length of the CDR3 is 14 residues. The CDR3 region is CASKGGASNSPLHF. The CDR3 DNA reads as TGTGCCAGCAAAGGGGGGGCCTCAAATTCACCCCTCCACTTT. The entire variable domain, with the rest obtained from reference TRBV25-1 and TRBJ1-6, is as follows: EADIYQTPRYLVIGTGKKITLECSQTMGHDKMYWYQQDPGMELHLIHYSYGVNSTEKGDLSSESTVSRIRTEHFPLTLESARPSHTSQYLCASKGGASNSPLHFGNGTRLTVT.

Concerning this clone: The junction shows a germline mismatch at one end, possibly a read error. The chain couples TRBV5-1 to TRBJ2-5, with D possibly matching TRBD1 (6 bases). The CDR3 loop spans 15 amino acids. CDR1 SGHRS and CDR2 YFSETQ come from the germline V gene. The chain's CDR3 is CASKFHGGRRETQYF. The CDR3 coding sequence is TGCGCGAGCAAGTTTCATGGGGGCCGGAGAGAGACCCAGTACTTC.

V gene TRBV2 combines with J gene TRBJ1-1; no firm D call. CDR3 length equals 12 residues. CDR1 SNHLY and CDR2 FYNNEI come from the germline V gene. Trimming shortened V by 6 bases and J by 6 bases, and 11 bases separated the two germline ends. As DNA, the CDR3 is TGTGCCAGCAGCTCGGACCTCTCTGAAGCTTTCTTT. Protein sequence: CASSSDLSEAFF.

The J gene is TRBJ1-2, the V gene TRBV29-1; 8 bases align to TRBD1. The CDR3 runs to 14 residues. Trimming took 5 bases from V and 3 from J; bases not matched to a gene: 8. Germline-derived CDR1 and CDR2 are SQVTM and ANQGSEA. CDR3 region: CSVNADRVHYGYTF. CDR3 in DNA: TGCAGCGTTAATGCGGACAGGGTTCACTATGGCTACACCTTC.

V usage is TRBV30 and J usage is TRBJ1-1; the D gene is possibly TRBD1 (5 bases). Looked up from germline, CDR1 is GTSNPN and CDR2 is SVGIG (reference sequence). The CDR3 totals 14 residues. Trimming pared 1 base from V and 3 bases from J, leaving 12 bases between. The CDR3 spells CAWSGQGGYTEAFF. Written as DNA, the CDR3 is TGTGCCTGGAGTGGGCAGGGAGGTTACACTGAAGCTTTCTTT.

With regard to this clone: Other DNA sequences of this sample code for an identical CDR3. The chain recombines TRBV20-1 with TRBJ2-3; D not certain. The CDR3 runs to 10 residues. V lost 2 bases, J lost 3 bases, and 0 bases lay in between. CDR1 is DFQATT and CDR2 is SNEGSKA in the germline V gene (reference sequence). Written as DNA, the CDR3 is TGCAGTGCTAGAACAGATACGCAGTATTTT. Amino acids: CSARTDTQYF.

In its sample, this clone was seen a few times. The CDR3, as DNA: TGTGCCAGCAGCCCAAGCGTAAGGGACAGTGAAGATACGCAGTATTTT. It encodes CASSPSVRDSEDTQYF. The chain uses TRBV11-3 and TRBJ2-3, with 7 bases matching TRBD1. Germline assignment: CDR1 SGHNT and CDR2 YENEEA. Trimming cost V 5 bases and J 5 bases; bases outside gene matches: 13. The CDR3 sequence is 16 residues long.

A few counts support this clone. J is TRBJ2-7 and V is TRBV2; D gene unclear. This CDR3 is 14 amino acids long. Between the trimmed V and J ends, which lost 2 bases and 9 bases, there was a span of 17 bases. Germline CDR1 SNHLY, CDR2 FYNNEI. CDR3 amino acids: CASSERYSTPGQYF. In DNA, the CDR3 is TGTGCCAGCAGTGAACGGTATTCCACCCCCGGGCAGTACTTC.

In regard to this clone: Other nucleotide sequences in the sample specify the same CDR3. The gene calls are TRBV30 and TRBJ2-5; weak D call: TRBD2 (6 bases). Trimming left V 0 bases short and J 0 bases short, with 11 bases between. The CDR3 extends over 15 amino acids. Germline CDR1 reads GTSNPN; CDR2 reads SVGIG (reference sequence). As DNA, the CDR3 is TGTGCCTGGAGTGTAAGGCGGGGTTACCAAGAGACCCAGTACTTC. Protein: CAWSVRRGYQETQYF.